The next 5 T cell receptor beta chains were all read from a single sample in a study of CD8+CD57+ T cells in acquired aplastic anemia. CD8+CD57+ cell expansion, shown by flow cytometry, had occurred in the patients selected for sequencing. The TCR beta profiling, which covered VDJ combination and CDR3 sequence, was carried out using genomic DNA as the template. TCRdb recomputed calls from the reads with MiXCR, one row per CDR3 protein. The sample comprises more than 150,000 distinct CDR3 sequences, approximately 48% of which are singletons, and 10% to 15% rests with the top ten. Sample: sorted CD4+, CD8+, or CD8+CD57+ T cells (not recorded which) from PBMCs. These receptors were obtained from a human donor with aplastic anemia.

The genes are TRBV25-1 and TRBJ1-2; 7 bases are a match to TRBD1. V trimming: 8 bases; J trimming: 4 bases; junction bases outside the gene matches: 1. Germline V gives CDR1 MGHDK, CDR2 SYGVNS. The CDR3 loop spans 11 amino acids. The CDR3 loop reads CASAGGYGYTF. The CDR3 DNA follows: TGTGCCAGCGCAGGGGGCTATGGCTACACCTTC.

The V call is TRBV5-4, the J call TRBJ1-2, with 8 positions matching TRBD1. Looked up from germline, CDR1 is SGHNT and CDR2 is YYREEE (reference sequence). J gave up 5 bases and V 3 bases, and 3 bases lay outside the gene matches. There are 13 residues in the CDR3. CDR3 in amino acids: CASSSGGGYGYTF. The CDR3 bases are TGTGCCAGCAGCTCAGGGGGCGGATATGGCTACACCTTC. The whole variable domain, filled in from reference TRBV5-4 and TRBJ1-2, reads ETGVTQSPTHLIKTRGQQVTLRCSSQSGHNTVSWYQQALGQGPQFIFQYYREEENGRGNFPPRFSGLQFPNYSSELNVNALELDDSALYLCASSSGGGYGYTFGSGTRLTVV.

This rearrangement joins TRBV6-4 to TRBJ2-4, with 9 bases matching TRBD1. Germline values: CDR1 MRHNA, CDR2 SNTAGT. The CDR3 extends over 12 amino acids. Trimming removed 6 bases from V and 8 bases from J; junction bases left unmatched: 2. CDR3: CASRRQGDIQYF. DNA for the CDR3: TGTGCCAGCAGGAGACAGGGGGACATTCAGTACTTC.

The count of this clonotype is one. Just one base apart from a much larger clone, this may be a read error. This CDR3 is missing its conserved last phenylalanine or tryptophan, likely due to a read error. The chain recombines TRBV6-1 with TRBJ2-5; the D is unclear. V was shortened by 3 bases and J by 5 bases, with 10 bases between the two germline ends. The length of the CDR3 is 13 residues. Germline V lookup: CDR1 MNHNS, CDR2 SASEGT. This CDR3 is CASSEGFKETQYL. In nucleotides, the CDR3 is TGTGCCAGCAGTGAGGGTTTTAAGGAGACCCAGTACCTC.

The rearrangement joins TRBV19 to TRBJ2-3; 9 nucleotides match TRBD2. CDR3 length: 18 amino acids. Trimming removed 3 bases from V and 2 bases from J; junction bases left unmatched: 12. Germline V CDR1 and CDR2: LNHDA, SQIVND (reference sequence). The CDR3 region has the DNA TGTGCCAGTAGTATCGATCTACGAGCGGGAGGAAACACAGATACGCAGTATTTT. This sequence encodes CASSIDLRAGGNTDTQYF. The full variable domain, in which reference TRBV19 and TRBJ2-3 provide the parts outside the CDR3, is DGGITQSPKYLFRKEGQNVTLSCEQNLNHDAMYWYRQDPGQGLRLIYYSQIVNDFQKGDIAEGYSVSREKKESFPLTVTSAQKNPTAFYLCASSIDLRAGGNTDTQYFGPGTRLTVL.